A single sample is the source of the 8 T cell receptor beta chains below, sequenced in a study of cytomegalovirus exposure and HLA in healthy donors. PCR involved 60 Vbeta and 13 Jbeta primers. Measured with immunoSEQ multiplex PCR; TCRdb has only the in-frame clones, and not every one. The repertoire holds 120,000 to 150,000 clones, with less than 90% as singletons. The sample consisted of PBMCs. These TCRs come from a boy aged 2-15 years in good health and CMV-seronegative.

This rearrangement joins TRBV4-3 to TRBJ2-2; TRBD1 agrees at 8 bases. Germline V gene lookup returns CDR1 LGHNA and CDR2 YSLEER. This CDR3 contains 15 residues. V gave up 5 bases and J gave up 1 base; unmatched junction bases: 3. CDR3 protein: CASSYGTGNTGELFF. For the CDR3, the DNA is TGCGCCAGCAGCTACGGGACAGGGAACACCGGGGAGCTGTTTTTT.

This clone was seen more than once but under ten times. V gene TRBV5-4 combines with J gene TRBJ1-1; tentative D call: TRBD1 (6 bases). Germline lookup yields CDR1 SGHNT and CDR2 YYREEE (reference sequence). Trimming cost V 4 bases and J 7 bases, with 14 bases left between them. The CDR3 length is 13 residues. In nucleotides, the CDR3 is TGTGCCAGCAGCGACGACAGGTCCGGTGAAGCTTTCTTT. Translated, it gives CASSDDRSGEAFF.

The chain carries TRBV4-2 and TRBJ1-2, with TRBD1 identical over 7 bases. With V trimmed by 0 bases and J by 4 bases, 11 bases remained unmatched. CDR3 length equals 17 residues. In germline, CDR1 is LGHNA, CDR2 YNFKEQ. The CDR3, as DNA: TGTGCCAGCAGCCAAGACGCCTCTCGGGACAGCCTCTATGGCTACACCTTC. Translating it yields CASSQDASRDSLYGYTF.

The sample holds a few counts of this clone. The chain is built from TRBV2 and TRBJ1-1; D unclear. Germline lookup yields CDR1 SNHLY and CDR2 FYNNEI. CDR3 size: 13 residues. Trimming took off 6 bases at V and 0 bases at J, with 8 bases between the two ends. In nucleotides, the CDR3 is TGTGCCAGCAGCTTACATTTGAACACTGAAGCTTTCTTT. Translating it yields CASSLHLNTEAFF.

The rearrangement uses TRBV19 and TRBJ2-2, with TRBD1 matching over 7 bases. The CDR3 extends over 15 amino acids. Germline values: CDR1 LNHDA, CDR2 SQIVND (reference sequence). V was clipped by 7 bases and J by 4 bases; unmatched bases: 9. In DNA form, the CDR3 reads TGTGCCAGTACCTCAACAGGGGTAGGCACCGGGGAGCTGTTTTTT. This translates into CASTSTGVGTGELFF. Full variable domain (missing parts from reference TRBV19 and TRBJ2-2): DGGITQSPKYLFRKEGQNVTLSCEQNLNHDAMYWYRQDPGQGLRLIYYSQIVNDFQKGDIAEGYSVSREKKESFPLTVTSAQKNPTAFYLCASTSTGVGTGELFFGEGSRLTVL.

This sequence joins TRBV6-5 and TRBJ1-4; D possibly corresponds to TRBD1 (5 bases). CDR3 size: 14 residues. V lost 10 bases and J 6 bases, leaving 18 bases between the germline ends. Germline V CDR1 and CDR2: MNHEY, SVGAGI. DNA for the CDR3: TGTGCCATCCCCCCTCCCCAGGGATATGAAAAACTGTTTTTT. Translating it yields CAIPPPQGYEKLFF.

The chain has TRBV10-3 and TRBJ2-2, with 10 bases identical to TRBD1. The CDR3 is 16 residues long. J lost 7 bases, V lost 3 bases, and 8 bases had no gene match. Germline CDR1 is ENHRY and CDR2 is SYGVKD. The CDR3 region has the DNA TGTGCCATCAGTGATCCGGGACAGGGGCCGGTCGGGGAGCTGTTTTTT. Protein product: CAISDPGQGPVGELFF.

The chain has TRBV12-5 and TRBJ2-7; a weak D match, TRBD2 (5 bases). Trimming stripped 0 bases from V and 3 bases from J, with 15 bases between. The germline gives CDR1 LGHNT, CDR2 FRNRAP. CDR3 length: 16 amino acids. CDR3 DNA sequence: TGTGCTAGTGGTTTGGTTCGAGCAGAGGGTTTCTACGAGCAGTACTTC. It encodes CASGLVRAEGFYEQYF.